These T cell receptor beta chains were read from a single sample in a study of PD-1 blockade in classical Hodgkin lymphoma. TCRdb keeps only in-frame clones here, not all; method: immunoSEQ multiplex PCR. The data hold under 70,000 clones, with around 89% observed a single time. Sequences were derived from peripheral blood mononuclear cells (PBMCs), sampled at baseline. The receptors were sampled from a human donor with classical Hodgkin lymphoma. The CDR3 runs from the conserved cysteine through the conserved F or W. A D gene is named only where the DNA matches it firmly. Size is stated for part of the rows, as once, few or many counts, or as a class when the clone is expanded.

.	TRBV9	.	TRBJ1-2	CASSLSSEGSGYTF	TGTGCCAGCAGCCTCTCATCGGAGGGAAGCGGCTACACCTTC
.	TRBV19	.	TRBJ1-4	CASSSRMGEKLFF	TGTGCCAGTAGTTCACGGATGGGAGAAAAACTGTTTTTT
.	TRBV7-7	.	TRBJ1-3	CASSLEGELSGNTIYF	TGTGCCAGCAGCTTAGAGGGAGAACTCTCTGGAAACACCATATATTTT
.	TRBV2	.	TRBJ2-5	CASKDGGTQETQYF	TGTGCCAGCAAGGACGGAGGGACGCAAGAGACCCAGTACTTC
.	TRBV19	.	TRBJ1-1	CASSIGQGRYMNTEAFF	TGTGCCAGTAGTATAGGGCAGGGTCGATACATGAACACTGAAGCTTTCTTT
.	TRBV7-2	.	TRBJ2-6	CASSLLVLSGANVLTF	TGTGCCAGCAGCTTATTAGTCCTCTCTGGGGCCAACGTCCTGACTTTC
.	TRBV19	.	TRBJ2-7	CASRGRDYEQYF	TGTGCCAGTAGGGGTCGCGATTACGAGCAGTACTTC
.	TRBV30	.	TRBJ2-4	CAWRSAPVESNIQYF	TGTGCCTGGAGGTCGGCCCCAGTTGAGAGCAACATTCAGTACTTC
.	TRBV7-9	.	TRBJ2-3	CASSLIGTDTQYF	TGTGCCAGCAGCTTAATCGGCACAGATACGCAGTATTTT
few	TRBV28	TRBD2	TRBJ2-1	CASTSGGTSSSYNEQFF	TGTGCCAGCACTAGCGGGGGGACCTCGAGCTCCTACAATGAGCAGTTCTTC
.	TRBV30	.	TRBJ1-2	CAWSVSATGYTF	TGTGCCTGGAGTGTATCAGCTACTGGCTACACCTTC
.	TRBV30	.	TRBJ2-2	CALTTVNTGELFF	TGTGCTCTAACGACAGTGAACACCGGGGAGCTGTTTTTT
.	TRBV11-2	.	TRBJ2-5	CASSLVGGQETQYF	TGTGCCAGCAGCTTAGTAGGGGGCCAAGAGACCCAGTACTTC
.	TRBV9	.	TRBJ2-2	CASSVVRGSTGELFF	TGTGCCAGCAGCGTAGTTCGGGGCAGCACCGGGGAGCTGTTTTTT
.	TRBV7-6	.	TRBJ2-5	CASSLDETRGETQYF	TGTGCCAGCAGCTTAGACGAGACTAGGGGTGAGACCCAGTACTTC
.	TRBV10-3	.	TRBJ1-3	CAIKKTGIPGNTIYF	TGTGCCATCAAGAAAACAGGAATCCCTGGAAACACCATATATTTT
.	TRBV7-2	.	TRBJ1-1	CASSFGMLNTEAFF	TGTGCCAGCAGCTTCGGAATGTTGAACACTGAAGCTTTCTTT
.	TRBV7-4	.	TRBJ2-7	CASSPMVPSYEQYF	TGTGCCAGCAGCCCCATGGTCCCGTCCTACGAGCAGTACTTC
.	TRBV18	TRBD1	TRBJ1-2	CASSRDRDNYGYTF	TGTGCCAGCTCACGGGACAGGGACAACTATGGCTACACCTTC
.	TRBV7-8	.	TRBJ2-1	CASSLALAQPHNEQFF	TGTGCCAGCAGCTTAGCCCTAGCCCAGCCCCACAATGAGCAGTTCTTC
.	TRBV18	.	TRBJ2-3	CASSPDITDTQYF	TGTGCCAGCTCACCGGACATTACAGATACGCAGTATTTT
.	TRBV4-2	.	TRBJ1-2	CASSQGGWGGYGYTF	TGTGCCAGCAGCCAGGGGGGGTGGGGTGGCTATGGCTACACCTTC
.	TRBV9	TRBD2	TRBJ2-1	CASNSGLPDYNEQFF	TGTGCCAGCAACTCGGGACTACCAGACTACAATGAGCAGTTCTTC
.	TRBV5-1	.	TRBJ2-3	CASSDRDTQYF	TGCGCCAGCAGCGATAGGGATACGCAGTATTTT
.	TRBV27	TRBD1	TRBJ1-5	CASSRADRVDQPQHF	TGTGCCAGCAGTCGTGCCGACAGGGTTGATCAGCCCCAGCATTTT
.	TRBV18	TRBD1	TRBJ1-6	CASSIRTGGLSPLHF	TGTGCCAGCTCCATACGGACAGGGGGGCTATCACCCCTCCACTTT
.	TRBV7-2	TRBD1	TRBJ1-5	CASSHRDRRANQPQHF	TGTGCCAGCAGCCACCGGGACAGAAGGGCCAATCAGCCCCAGCATTTT
.	TRBV19	.	TRBJ1-5	CASSIPPENGLDQPQHF	TGTGCCAGTAGTATACCACCCGAGAACGGCCTCGATCAGCCCCAGCATTTT
.	TRBV11-2	TRBD1	TRBJ1-2	CASSLSRTGNRGYTF	TGTGCCAGCAGCTTATCGAGGACAGGGAATAGGGGCTACACCTTC
.	TRBV4-3	.	TRBJ2-1	CASSQDSGAGLNEQFF	TGCGCCAGCAGCCAAGATTCCGGGGCAGGATTAAATGAGCAGTTCTTC
once	TRBV5-1	TRBD1	TRBJ2-7	CASSPGQGATYEQYF	TGCGCCAGCAGCCCCGGACAGGGGGCAACCTACGAGCAGTACTTC
.	TRBV23-1	.	TRBJ2-3	CASSQSIMQVGPPDTQYF	TGCGCCAGCAGTCAATCAATCATGCAGGTGGGTCCGCCAGATACGCAGTATTTT
.	TRBV18	.	TRBJ2-7	CASSPRGYEQYF	TGTGCCAGCTCACCCCGGGGGTACGAGCAGTACTTC
.	TRBV6-1	TRBD2	TRBJ2-1	CASRPSGGYNEQFF	TGTGCCAGCAGGCCTAGCGGGGGCTACAATGAGCAGTTCTTC
.	TRBV7-9	.	TRBJ1-1	CASSLGLGITEAFF	TGTGCCAGCAGCTTAGGGCTCGGTATCACTGAAGCTTTCTTT
.	TRBV9	TRBD1	TRBJ2-7	CASSVAGQGAYEQYF	TGTGCCAGCAGCGTAGCGGGACAGGGGGCCTACGAGCAGTACTTC
.	TRBV7-9	TRBD2	TRBJ2-1	CASSPGALAGGLNEQFF	TGTGCCAGCAGCCCCGGGGCGCTAGCGGGGGGGTTGAATGAGCAGTTCTTC
.	TRBV5-1	.	TRBJ2-3	CASSLVGLGPDTQYF	TGCGCCAGCAGCTTGGTTGGGCTGGGTCCAGATACGCAGTATTTT
once	TRBV5-4	TRBD1	TRBJ1-4	CASSWQGVDEKLFF	TGTGCCAGCAGCTGGCAGGGGGTGGATGAAAAACTGTTTTTT
.	TRBV4-3	.	TRBJ2-7	CASSPDPAGDEQYF	TGCGCCAGCAGCCCGGACCCAGCTGGGGACGAGCAGTACTTC
.	TRBV5-1	.	TRBJ2-2	CASSLGNTGELFF	TGCGCCAGCAGCTTAGGGAATACCGGGGAGCTGTTTTTT
few	TRBV29-1	.	TRBJ1-2	CSDLDSFYGYTF	TGCAGCGACCTGGACAGCTTTTATGGCTACACCTTC